These T cell receptor beta chains were read from a single sample in a study of cytomegalovirus exposure and HLA in healthy donors. Profiling relied on immunoSEQ multiplex PCR, and the TCRdb table lists in-frame clones only, not all of them. The sample yields approximately 170,000 clones, 70% to 75% seen once. The specimen was PBMCs. The receptor set was obtained from a woman in her twenties or thirties in good health and CMV-seropositive. Each CDR3 is given with its conserved first and last residue. A D gene is named only where the DNA matches it firmly. For some rows the clone size is stated as once, few or many, or as a class when expanded; others skip it.

v_gene,j_gene,abundance,d_gene,len,CDR3nt,CDR3aa
TRBV15,TRBJ2-1,NA,NA,14,TGTGTCTCCAGCAGGGAGACAGCCTACAATGAGCAGTTCTTC,CVSSRETAYNEQFF
TRBV6-5,TRBJ2-3,NA,TRBD2,16,TGTGCCAGCAGTTGGGGACTAGCGGGAGGGCCAGATACGCAGTATTTT,CASSWGLAGGPDTQYF
TRBV27,TRBJ2-7,NA,TRBD1,13,TGTGCCAGCAGTTTAGGACAGGATTACGAGCAGTACTTC,CASSLGQDYEQYF
TRBV19,TRBJ2-1,few,NA,13,TGTGCCAGTAGCGGAGGGTCCTACAATGAGCAGTTCTTC,CASSGGSYNEQFF
TRBV5-8,TRBJ2-5,once,NA,15,TGTGCCAGCAGCCCGCACCGGGAAGGGCAAGAGACCCAGTACTTC,CASSPHREGQETQYF
TRBV20-1,TRBJ1-2,NA,NA,11,TGCAGTGCTAGAGGCGGGGCTGGCTACACCTTC,CSARGGAGYTF
TRBV5-1,TRBJ2-1,NA,NA,13,TGCGCCAGCAGCTTGGCTACACGAGGTGAGCAGTTCTTC,CASSLATRGEQFF
TRBV2,TRBJ1-6,few,TRBD1,15,TGTGCCAGCAGAGGGGACAGGGGGTATAATTCACCCCTCCACTTT,CASRGDRGYNSPLHF
TRBV19,TRBJ2-1,NA,NA,11,TGTGCCAGTAGTATTGGGCAGAGCCAGTTCTTC,CASSIGQSQFF
TRBV18,TRBJ2-7,NA,NA,14,TGTGCCAGCTCACCCCGTAGGAGCTCCTACGAGCAGTACTTC,CASSPRRSSYEQYF
TRBV28,TRBJ1-1,few,NA,16,NA,CASSLGMGRGDTEAFF
TRBV27,TRBJ1-1,NA,NA,13,TGTGCCAGCAGTCCCGGGACACGGCGAAAAGCTTTCTTT,CASSPGTRRKAFF
TRBV2,TRBJ2-6,NA,NA,15,TGTGCCAGCAGTGAACGGGGTCTGGGGGCCAACGTCCTGACTTTC,CASSERGLGANVLTF
TRBV28,TRBJ2-2,NA,TRBD1,16,TGTGCCAGCAGTTTTTATGGGACAGAGAACACCGGGGAGCTGTTTTTT,CASSFYGTENTGELFF
TRBV7-9,TRBJ1-2,few,TRBD1,12,TGTGCCAGCAGTTTGGACAGGGCTGGCTACACCTTC,CASSLDRAGYTF
TRBV7-9,TRBJ1-5,NA,NA,13,TGTGCCAGCAGCCTAGACCAGGATCAGCCCCAGCATTTT,CASSLDQDQPQHF
TRBV28,TRBJ2-7,once,NA,14,TGTGCCAGCAGTTTTGCGGACACTCCCTACGAGCAGTACTTC,CASSFADTPYEQYF
TRBV5-1,TRBJ2-1,NA,TRBD2,18,TGCGCCAGCAGCTTGTCCCTCCGCGGACTAGCGGGTTACAATGAGCAGTTCTTC,CASSLSLRGLAGYNEQFF
TRBV4-2,TRBJ1-2,NA,NA,16,TGTGCCAGCAGCCAAGAGGCGGACGGGGATAACTATGGCTACACCTTC,CASSQEADGDNYGYTF
TRBV9,TRBJ2-1,NA,TRBD2,15,TGTGCCAGCAGCCCTCCGGGACTAACCTACAATGAGCAGTTCTTC,CASSPPGLTYNEQFF
TRBV5-1,TRBJ2-2,few,NA,15,TGCGCCAGCAGCTTGTACCTGGGAGATGGCGGGGAGCTGTTTTTT,CASSLYLGDGGELFF
TRBV5-6,TRBJ2-7,few,TRBD1,15,TGTGCCAGCAGCCCCTCCGGGACAGCCTTCTACGAGCAGTACTTC,CASSPSGTAFYEQYF